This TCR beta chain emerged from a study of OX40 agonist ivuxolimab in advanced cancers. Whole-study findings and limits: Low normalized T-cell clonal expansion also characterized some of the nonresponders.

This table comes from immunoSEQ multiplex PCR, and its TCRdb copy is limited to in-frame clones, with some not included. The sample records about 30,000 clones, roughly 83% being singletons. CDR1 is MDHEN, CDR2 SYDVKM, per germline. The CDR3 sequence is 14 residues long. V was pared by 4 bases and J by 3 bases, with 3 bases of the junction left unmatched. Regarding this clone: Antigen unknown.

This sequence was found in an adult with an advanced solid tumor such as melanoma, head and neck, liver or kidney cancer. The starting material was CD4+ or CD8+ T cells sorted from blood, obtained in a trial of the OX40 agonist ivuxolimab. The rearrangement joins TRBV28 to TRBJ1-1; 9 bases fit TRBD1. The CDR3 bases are TGTGCCAGCAGTTCCCGGGACAGGGACACTGAAGCTTTCTTT. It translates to CASSSRDRDTEAFF. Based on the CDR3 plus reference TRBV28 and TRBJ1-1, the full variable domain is DVKVTQSSRYLVKRTGEKVFLECVQDMDHENMFWYRQDPGLGLRLIYFSYDVKMKEKGDIPEGYSVSREKKERFSLILESASTNQTSMYLCASSSRDRDTEAFFGQGTRLTVV.